The entry that follows covers one T cell receptor beta chain sequence. At one end, the junction sequence differs from germline, possibly due to a read error. This sample is drawn from a study of preoperative IRX-2 immunotherapy in early breast cancer. Generated by immunoSEQ multiplex PCR, the TCRdb table keeps only in-frame clones and is missing some. The profile shows some 21,000 clones, approximately 86% of them singletons. Germline CDR1 LNHNV, CDR2 YYDKDF (reference sequence). The CDR3 extends over 14 amino acids. The treatment: preoperative locoregional IRX-2 cytokine immunotherapy. This phase Ib study tested locoregional IRX-2 cytokine immunotherapy given before surgery.

The chain has TRBV15 and TRBJ1-5, with 9 nucleotides matching TRBD1. The receptor comes from a human donor with breast cancer. The specimen comprised lymph node tissue, sampled after IRX-2 immunotherapy. CDR3 nucleotide sequence: TGTGCCAGCAGCTTAGGACAGGGGAATCAGCCCCAGCATTTT. Translating gives CASSLGQGNQPQHF.